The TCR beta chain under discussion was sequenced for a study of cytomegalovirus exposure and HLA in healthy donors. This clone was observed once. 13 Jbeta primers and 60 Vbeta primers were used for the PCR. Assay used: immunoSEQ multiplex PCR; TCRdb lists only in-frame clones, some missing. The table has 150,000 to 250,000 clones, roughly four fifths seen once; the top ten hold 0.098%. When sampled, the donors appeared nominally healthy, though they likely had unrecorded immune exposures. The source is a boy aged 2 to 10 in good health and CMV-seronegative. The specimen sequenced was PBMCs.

CDR3 sequence: CASSQEQNEQFF. In DNA, the CDR3 is TGCGCCAGCAGCCAAGAGCAGAATGAGCAGTTCTTC. J is TRBJ2-1 and V is TRBV4-1; no firm D call. This CDR3 contains 12 residues. With 0 bases removed from V and 7 bases from J, the gap between germline ends came to 4 bases. Per the germline V gene, CDR1 is MGHRA and CDR2 is YSYEKL.